One and the same sample provided the 26 T cell receptor beta chains below, sequenced in a study of PD-1 blockade in classical Hodgkin lymphoma. Assay: immunoSEQ multiplex PCR; the TCRdb copy retains only in-frame clones and omits some. This table has roughly 25,000 clones, 84% appearing once. Relapse was seen in all patients after autologous stem cell transplantation, and brentuximab vedotin exposure was variable. From thawed PBMCs, CD4+ T cells were purified using magnetic negative selection. Source: CD4+ T cells from blood, taken at baseline. Receptors originate from a human donor with classical Hodgkin lymphoma.

This clone was found once. The chain employs TRBV5-4 and TRBJ2-1; 8 positions match TRBD2. With 2 bases clipped from V and 6 bases from J, the junction kept 13 bases outside the gene matches. Germline V lookup: CDR1 SGHNT, CDR2 YYREEE (reference sequence). CDR3 length: 17 amino acids. Here the CDR3 DNA reads TGTGCCAGCAGCTTATTAAGCCTCGGGGGGGTCGTCAATGAGCAGTTCTTC. It is translated as CASSLLSLGGVVNEQFF.

The chain carries TRBV7-2 and TRBJ2-5, with 8 bases that match TRBD1. In germline, CDR1 is SGHTA, CDR2 FQGNSA. V trimming: 5 bases; J trimming: 5 bases; junction bases outside the gene matches: 22. The CDR3 is made up of 19 amino acids. The CDR3 coding sequence is TGTGCCAGCAGCCAAACGACAGGGGTGGTTGGAGGTTGGACGGAGACCCAGTACTTC. Its protein is CASSQTTGVVGGWTETQYF.

The rearrangement links TRBV19 to TRBJ2-1; D ambiguous. V was shortened by 6 bases and J by 8 bases, with 17 bases between the two germline ends. This CDR3 contains 14 residues. The germline gives CDR1 LNHDA, CDR2 SQIVND (reference sequence). CDR3 sequence reads: CASSRQSGLDEQFF. The CDR3 region has the DNA TGTGCCAGTAGCCGGCAAAGTGGGTTGGATGAGCAGTTCTTC.

The chain has TRBV7-6 and TRBJ2-2; 8 bases fit TRBD1. J lost 7 bases, V lost 5 bases, and 6 bases had no gene match. Germline assignment: CDR1 SGHVS and CDR2 FNYEAQ. This CDR3 contains 14 residues. CDR3 region: CASSPTGVGGELFF. CDR3 in DNA: TGTGCCAGCAGCCCGACAGGGGTTGGCGGGGAGCTGTTTTTT. Full variable domain (outside the CDR3, taken from reference TRBV7-6 and TRBJ2-2): GAGVSQSPRYKVTKRGQDVALRCDPISGHVSLYWYRQALGQGPEFLTYFNYEAQQDKSGLPNDRFSAERPEGSISTLTIQRTEQRDSAMYRCASSPTGVGGELFFGEGSRLTVL.

The table lists this clone with a few counts. The chain joins TRBV7-9 to TRBJ1-2; tentative D call: TRBD1 (5 bases). Germline V CDR1 and CDR2: SEHNR, FQNEAQ (reference sequence). V was pared by 3 bases and J by 10 bases, with 21 bases between. This CDR3 spans 15 amino acids. The CDR3 nucleotides are TGTGCCAGCAGCTTGGCGACCGGGGCCCGCGGACACTACACCTTC. This translates into CASSLATGARGHYTF.

The V gene is TRBV7-3, the J gene TRBJ1-1; D possibly corresponds to TRBD1 (5 bases). There are 16 residues in the CDR3. The germline V and J ends were trimmed by 5 bases and 2 bases, with 18 bases remaining between them. CDR1 is SGHTA, CDR2 FQGTGA, per germline. The DNA for the CDR3 is TGTGCCAGCAGCCTAGGGGATACTAGCAGAAACACTGAAGCTTTCTTT. Protein: CASSLGDTSRNTEAFF.

V is TRBV6-6 and J is TRBJ1-1, with 7 bases that match TRBD1. The length of the CDR3 is 13 residues. Looked up from germline, CDR1 is MNHNY and CDR2 is SVGAGI (reference sequence). Unmatched junction bases numbered 5, after V lost 7 bases and J lost 3 bases. CDR3 sequence reads: CASTVQGYTEAFF. The CDR3 DNA reads TGTGCCAGCACCGTACAGGGGTACACTGAAGCTTTCTTT.

The chain uses TRBV18 and TRBJ1-1; 8 nucleotides match TRBD1. Germline CDR1 is KGHSH and CDR2 is LQKENI. This CDR3 is 14 amino acids long. The V and J ends lost 3 bases and 6 bases, in that order; junction bases with no gene match: 6. CDR3 in amino acids: CASSPVTGGAEAFF. The CDR3 coding sequence is TGTGCCAGCTCACCGGTAACAGGGGGGGCTGAAGCTTTCTTT.

This clone was seen only once. The CDR3 region is CASKVRGDGYGYTF. The CDR3 nucleotides are TGTGCCAGCAAAGTCAGAGGGGATGGCTATGGCTACACCTTC. The V gene is TRBV27, the J gene TRBJ1-2; maybe TRBD1 (5 bases). Germline V gene data show CDR1 as MNHEY and CDR2 as SMNVEV (reference sequence). The CDR3 extends over 14 amino acids. Trimming removed 7 bases from V and 4 bases from J, with 16 bases in between.

CDR3 sequence: CASSPRDADQPQHF. The CDR3 DNA is TGTGCCAGCTCGCCAAGGGATGCCGATCAGCCCCAGCATTTT. The chain carries TRBV18 and TRBJ1-5; D call uncertain. V was cut by 6 bases and J by 5 bases, with 14 bases left in between. Per the germline V gene, CDR1 is KGHSH and CDR2 is LQKENI. There are 14 residues in the CDR3.

This sequence joins TRBV4-2 and TRBJ1-3; D remains ambiguous. V was clipped by 0 bases and J by 2 bases, with 8 bases between them. Germline values: CDR1 LGHNA, CDR2 YNFKEQ. The CDR3 runs 15 residues. The CDR3, as DNA: TGTGCCAGCAGCCAAGACCACAATCCTGGAAACACCATATATTTT. The encoded protein is CASSQDHNPGNTIYF.

This chain links TRBV19 with TRBJ2-5; perhaps TRBD1 as D (5 bases). V was cut by 1 base and J by 0 bases, with 12 bases left in between. The CDR3 spans 16 residues. In germline, CDR1 is LNHDA, CDR2 SQIVND (reference sequence). This CDR3 is CASSIGGRSYQETQYF. CDR3 sequence (DNA): TGTGCCAGTAGTATAGGGGGCAGGAGCTACCAAGAGACCCAGTACTTC.

In its sample, this clone was seen once. The CDR3 DNA sequence: TGTGCCAGCAGGGGGCCGGGAAGCACCGGGGAGCTGTTTTTT. Its translation is CASRGPGSTGELFF. The rearrangement links TRBV7-9 to TRBJ2-2; D might be TRBD1 or TRBD2, each matching 5 bases. The CDR3 runs 14 residues. The germline V gene has CDR1 SEHNR and CDR2 FQNEAQ (reference sequence). V was pared by 6 bases and J by 4 bases, with 12 bases between.

The V and J genes are TRBV28 and TRBJ1-5; D is unclear. The V end lost 7 bases, the J end lost 2 bases, and 15 bases lay between the germline ends. In germline, CDR1 is MDHEN, CDR2 SYDVKM. There are 15 residues in the CDR3. DNA for the CDR3: TGTGCCAGCATGTCAGCCGAGGGAGGCAATCAGCCCCAGCATTTT. Its protein is CASMSAEGGNQPQHF.

The rearrangement uses TRBV6-6 and TRBJ1-2; D perhaps matches TRBD1 (5 bases). The V gene lost 6 bases and the J gene lost 6 bases, with 14 bases spanning the gap. The CDR3 is 13 amino acids. Germline assignment: CDR1 MNHNY and CDR2 SVGAGI (reference sequence). The CDR3 loop is CASRFPWGHGYTF. CDR3 nucleotide sequence: TGTGCCAGCAGGTTTCCATGGGGCCATGGCTACACCTTC.

This clone has just a few counts. The chain joins TRBV19 to TRBJ1-2; possibly TRBD1 for D (6 bases). Trimming pared 6 bases from V and 8 bases from J, leaving 10 bases between. Germline CDR1 LNHDA, CDR2 SQIVND (reference sequence). The CDR3 runs to 11 residues. The CDR3 is CASRRQGGYTF. The CDR3 bases are TGTGCCAGTAGGCGTCAGGGGGGCTACACCTTC.

The chain recombines TRBV19 with TRBJ2-2; 8 bases map to TRBD1. Trimming cost V 5 bases and J 6 bases; bases outside gene matches: 8. CDR3 length: 15 amino acids. Germline V gives CDR1 LNHDA, CDR2 SQIVND (reference sequence). The CDR3 sequence is CASSLVAGGSGELFF. The CDR3 DNA follows: TGTGCCAGTAGTCTTGTTGCAGGGGGCTCCGGGGAGCTGTTTTTT. The complete variable domain, with remaining parts taken from reference TRBV19 and TRBJ2-2, reads DGGITQSPKYLFRKEGQNVTLSCEQNLNHDAMYWYRQDPGQGLRLIYYSQIVNDFQKGDIAEGYSVSREKKESFPLTVTSAQKNPTAFYLCASSLVAGGSGELFFGEGSRLTVL.

CDR3 sequence (DNA): TGTGCCAGCAAACCGGGACAGACTAATGAAGCTTTCTTT. Residues: CASKPGQTNEAFF. This chain links TRBV6-5 with TRBJ1-1; 7 bases are a match to TRBD1. Germline CDR1 and CDR2: MNHEY and SVGAGI. J was trimmed by 7 bases and V by 7 bases; bases with no gene match: 9. The CDR3 extends over 13 amino acids.

J is TRBJ2-5 and V is TRBV7-3, with D uncertain. V lost 2 bases and J 4 bases, leaving 8 bases between the germline ends. Per the germline V gene, CDR1 is SGHTA and CDR2 is FQGTGA. CDR3 length equals 13 residues. The CDR3 region is CASSLGPPETQYF. DNA of the CDR3: TGTGCCAGCAGCTTAGGCCCCCCAGAGACCCAGTACTTC.

The chain has TRBV5-1 and TRBJ2-2; D is tentatively TRBD1 or TRBD2 (7 bases each). In germline, CDR1 is SGHRS, CDR2 YFSETQ. Between the trimmed V and J ends, which lost 0 bases and 5 bases, there was a span of 17 bases. The CDR3 extends over 17 amino acids. CDR3 sequence: CASSLAPRGGGTGELFF. The DNA for the CDR3 is TGCGCCAGCAGCTTGGCCCCCAGGGGGGGAGGAACCGGGGAGCTGTTTTTT.

The rearrangement joins TRBV19 to TRBJ2-1; D possibly corresponds to TRBD1 (6 bases). Trimming took 1 base from V and 7 from J, leaving 11 bases between them. CDR3 size: 14 residues. CDR1 is LNHDA, CDR2 SQIVND, per germline (reference sequence). The CDR3 region is CASSIGNTGNEQFF. CDR3 DNA: TGTGCCAGTAGTATAGGGAACACAGGGAATGAGCAGTTCTTC.

This chain connects TRBV2 to TRBJ2-6; TRBD1 matches at 7 bases. Trimming took 8 bases from V and 2 from J; bases not matched to a gene: 9. Per germline, CDR1 SNHLY and CDR2 FYNNEI. This CDR3 is built from 16 residues. The CDR3 spells CASGRQGSPGANVLTF. CDR3 sequence (DNA): TGTGCCAGCGGACGACAGGGATCCCCTGGGGCCAACGTCCTGACTTTC. Full variable domain (outside the CDR3, taken from reference TRBV2 and TRBJ2-6): EPEVTQTPSHQVTQMGQEVILRCVPISNHLYFYWYRQILGQKVEFLVSFYNNEISEKSEIFDDQFSVERPDGSNFTLKIRSTKLEDSAMYFCASGRQGSPGANVLTFGAGSRLTVL.

The rearrangement links TRBV10-3 to TRBJ1-6; TRBD1 matches 8 bases. With V trimmed by 6 bases and J by 7 bases, 14 bases remained unmatched. The CDR3 consists of 17 residues. The germline V gene encodes CDR1 ENHRY and CDR2 SYGVKD. CDR3 sequence reads: CAIRGQAGPTDNSPLHF. CDR3 DNA: TGTGCCATCAGGGGACAGGCAGGACCAACCGACAATTCACCCCTCCACTTT.

The chain couples TRBV7-6 to TRBJ1-6, with 7 bases lining up with TRBD1. CDR3 length: 19 amino acids. V gave up 5 bases and J gave up 1 base; unmatched junction bases: 14. The germline V gene encodes CDR1 SGHVS and CDR2 FNYEAQ. CDR3 DNA: TGTGCCAGCAGCACAATGGGGGCCCCAGGGGGATCCTATAATTCACCCCTCCACTTT. Translating it yields CASSTMGAPGGSYNSPLHF.

J is TRBJ2-5 and V is TRBV6-5; tentative D call: TRBD1 (6 bases). The CDR3 length is 14 residues. Looked up from germline, CDR1 is MNHEY and CDR2 is SVGAGI. The V end lost 2 bases, the J end lost 5 bases, and 12 bases lay between the germline ends. Here the CDR3 DNA reads TGTGCCAGCAGTTACGCAGGGGCGGCGGAGACCCAGTACTTC. This encodes CASSYAGAAETQYF.

This chain uses TRBV7-2 with TRBJ1-1; D gene ambiguous. Deletions cut 5 bases from V and 0 bases from J, with 19 bases between. Germline CDR1 reads SGHTA; CDR2 reads FQGNSA. CDR3 length: 17 amino acids. CDR3 coding DNA: TGTGCCAGCAGCCAAACATCTGCAGGCCCTATGAACACTGAAGCTTTCTTT. Protein sequence: CASSQTSAGPMNTEAFF.